This T cell receptor (beta chain) was identified in a study of blood T cell repertoires in COVID-19. Study background: From the United States, Italy and Spain came samples of acute and convalescent COVID-19. PBMCs, B-cell-depleted T cells, or T cells were the source of the cDNA or gDNA that made up the material.

CDR3 size: 17 residues. The Seattle patients joined while their infection was active and were tracked longitudinally afterward. Authors' data handling: Reference gene primer amplification yielded estimated nucleated cell counts. TCRdb's copy holds only in-frame clones and misses some; the assay was immunoSEQ multiplex PCR. The V and J calls and the clone size are those of that table, but D and trimming were determined from the DNA. Of approximately 150,000 clones listed, around four fifths are singletons. The sample consisted of peripheral blood. The V gene is TRBV1, the J gene TRBJ2-1; the table's D call, TRBD1, was not checked against the DNA. TRBV1 constitutes a pseudogene. The TCR was taken from a woman at least 80 years old with COVID-19, enrolled during active disease. CDR3 amino acids: CTSSRADNRGLANEQFF. DNA of the CDR3: TGCACCAGCAGCCGCGCGGACAACAGGGGGCTGGCCAATGAGCAGTTCTTC.